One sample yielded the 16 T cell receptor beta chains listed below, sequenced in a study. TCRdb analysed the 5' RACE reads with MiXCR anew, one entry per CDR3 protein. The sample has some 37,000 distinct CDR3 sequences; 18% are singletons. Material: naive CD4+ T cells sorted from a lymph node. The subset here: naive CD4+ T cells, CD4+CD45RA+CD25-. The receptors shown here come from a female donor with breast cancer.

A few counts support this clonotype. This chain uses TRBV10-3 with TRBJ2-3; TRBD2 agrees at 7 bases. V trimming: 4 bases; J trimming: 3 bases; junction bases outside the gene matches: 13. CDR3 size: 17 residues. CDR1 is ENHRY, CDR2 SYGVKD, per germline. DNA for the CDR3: TGTGCCATCAGTGGGTCTTCGCGGGGGATAAATACAGATACGCAGTATTTT. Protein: CAISGSSRGINTDTQYF.

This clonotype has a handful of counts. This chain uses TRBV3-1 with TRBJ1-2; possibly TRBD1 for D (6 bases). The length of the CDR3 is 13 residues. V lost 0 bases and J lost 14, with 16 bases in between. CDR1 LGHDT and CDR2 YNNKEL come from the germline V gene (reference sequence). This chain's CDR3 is CASSQEGGGGRTF. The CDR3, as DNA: TGTGCCAGCAGCCAAGAGGGCGGAGGGGGTAGAACCTTC.

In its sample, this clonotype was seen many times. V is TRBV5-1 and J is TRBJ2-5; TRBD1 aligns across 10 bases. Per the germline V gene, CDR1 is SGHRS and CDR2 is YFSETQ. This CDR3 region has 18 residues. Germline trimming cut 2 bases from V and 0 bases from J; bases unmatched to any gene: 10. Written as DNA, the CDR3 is TGCGCCAGCAGCTTTTCCGTGGGACAGGGGTCCCACCAAGAGACCCAGTACTTC. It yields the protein CASSFSVGQGSHQETQYF. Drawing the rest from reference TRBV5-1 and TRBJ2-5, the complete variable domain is KAGVTQTPRYLIKTRGQQVTLSCSPISGHRSVSWYQQTPGQGLQFLFEYFSETQRNKGNFPGRFSGRQFSNSRSEMNVSTLELGDSALYLCASSFSVGQGSHQETQYFGPGTRLLVL.

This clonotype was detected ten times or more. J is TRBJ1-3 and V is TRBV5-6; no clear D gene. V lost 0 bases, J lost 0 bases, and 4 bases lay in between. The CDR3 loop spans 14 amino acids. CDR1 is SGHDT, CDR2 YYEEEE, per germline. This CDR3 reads CASSLVSSGNTIYF. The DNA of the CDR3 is TGTGCCAGCAGCTTGGTTTCCTCTGGAAACACCATATATTTT.

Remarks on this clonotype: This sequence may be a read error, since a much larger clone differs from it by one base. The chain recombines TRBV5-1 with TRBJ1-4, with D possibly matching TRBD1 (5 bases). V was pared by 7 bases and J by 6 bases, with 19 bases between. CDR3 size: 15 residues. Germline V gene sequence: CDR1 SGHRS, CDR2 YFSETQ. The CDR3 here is CASCSGPSSDEKLFF. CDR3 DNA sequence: TGCGCCAGCTGCTCGGGACCGTCTAGTGATGAAAAACTGTTTTTT.

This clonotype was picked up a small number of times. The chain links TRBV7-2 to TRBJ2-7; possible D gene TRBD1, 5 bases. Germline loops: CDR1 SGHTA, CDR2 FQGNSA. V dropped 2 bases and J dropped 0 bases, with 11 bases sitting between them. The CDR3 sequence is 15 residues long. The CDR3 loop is CASSLWGSTSYEQYF. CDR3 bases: TGTGCCAGCAGCTTATGGGGCTCCACCTCCTACGAGCAGTACTTC. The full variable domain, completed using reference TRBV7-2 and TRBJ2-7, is GAGVSQSPSNKVTEKGKDVELRCDPISGHTALYWYRQSLGQGLEFLIYFQGNSAPDKSGLPSDRFSAERTGGSVSTLTIQRTQQEDSAVYLCASSLWGSTSYEQYFGPGTRLTVT.

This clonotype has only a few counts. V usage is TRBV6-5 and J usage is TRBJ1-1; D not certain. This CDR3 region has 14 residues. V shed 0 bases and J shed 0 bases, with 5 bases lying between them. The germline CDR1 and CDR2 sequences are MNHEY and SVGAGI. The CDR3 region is CASSYSPVNTEAFF. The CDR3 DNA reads TGTGCCAGCAGTTACTCACCGGTGAACACTGAAGCTTTCTTT.

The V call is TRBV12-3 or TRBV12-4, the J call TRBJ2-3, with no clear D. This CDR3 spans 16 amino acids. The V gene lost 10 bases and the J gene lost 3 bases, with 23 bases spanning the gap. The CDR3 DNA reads TGTGCCATCCGCGCCCCCGCCAGGCTGGCAACAGATACGCAGTATTTT. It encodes CAIRAPARLATDTQYF.

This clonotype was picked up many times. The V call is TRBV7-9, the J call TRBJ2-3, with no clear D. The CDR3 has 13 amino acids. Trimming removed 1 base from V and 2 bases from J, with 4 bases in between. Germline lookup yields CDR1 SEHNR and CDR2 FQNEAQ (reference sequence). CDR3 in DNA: TGTGCCAGCAGCTTAGGGCCCACAGATACGCAGTATTTT. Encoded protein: CASSLGPTDTQYF.

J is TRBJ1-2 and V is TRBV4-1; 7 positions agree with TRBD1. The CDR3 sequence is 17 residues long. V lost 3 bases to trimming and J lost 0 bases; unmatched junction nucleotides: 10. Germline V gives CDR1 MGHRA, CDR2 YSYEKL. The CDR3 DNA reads TGCGCCAGCAGCCAGCCGACTCTGACAGGGTCTAACTATGGCTACACCTTC. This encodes CASSQPTLTGSNYGYTF.

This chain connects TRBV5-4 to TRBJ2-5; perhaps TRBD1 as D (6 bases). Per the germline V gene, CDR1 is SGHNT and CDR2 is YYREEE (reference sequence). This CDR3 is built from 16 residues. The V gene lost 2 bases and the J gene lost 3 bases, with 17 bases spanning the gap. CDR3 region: CASSLLHRSGEETQYF. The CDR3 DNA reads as TGTGCCAGCAGCTTACTGCATCGATCAGGGGAAGAGACCCAGTACTTC.

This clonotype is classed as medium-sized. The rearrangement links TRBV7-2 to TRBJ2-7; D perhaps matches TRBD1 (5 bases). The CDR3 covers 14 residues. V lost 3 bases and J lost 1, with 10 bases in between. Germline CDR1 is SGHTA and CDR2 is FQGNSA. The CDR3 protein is CASSLATVSYEQYF. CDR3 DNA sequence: TGTGCCAGCAGCTTGGCGACAGTTTCCTACGAGCAGTACTTC.

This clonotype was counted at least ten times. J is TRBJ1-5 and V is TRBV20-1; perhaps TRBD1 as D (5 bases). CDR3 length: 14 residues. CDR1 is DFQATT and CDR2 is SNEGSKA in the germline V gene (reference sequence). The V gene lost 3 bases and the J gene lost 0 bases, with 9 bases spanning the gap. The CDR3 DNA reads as TGCAGTGCTAGTCGGGGGGTTAGCAATCAGCCCCAGCATTTT. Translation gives CSASRGVSNQPQHF.

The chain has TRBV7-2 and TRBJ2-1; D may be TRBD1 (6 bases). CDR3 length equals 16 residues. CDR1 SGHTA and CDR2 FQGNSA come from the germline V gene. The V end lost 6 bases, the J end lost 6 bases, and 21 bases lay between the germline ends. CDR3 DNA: TGTGCCAGCAGTTTCCCCGGGACACCGCCCCTCAATGAGCAGTTCTTC. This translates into CASSFPGTPPLNEQFF.

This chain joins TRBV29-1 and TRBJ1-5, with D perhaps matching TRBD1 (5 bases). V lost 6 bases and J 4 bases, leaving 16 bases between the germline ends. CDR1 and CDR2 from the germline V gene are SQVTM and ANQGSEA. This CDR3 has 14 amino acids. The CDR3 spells CSVASRGVNQPQHF. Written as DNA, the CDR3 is TGCAGCGTCGCGAGCCGGGGGGTGAATCAGCCCCAGCATTTT.

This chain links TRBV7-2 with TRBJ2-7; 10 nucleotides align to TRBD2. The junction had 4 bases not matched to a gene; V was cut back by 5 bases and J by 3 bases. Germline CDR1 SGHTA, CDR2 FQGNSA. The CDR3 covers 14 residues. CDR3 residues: CASSVLAGYYEQYF. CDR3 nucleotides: TGTGCCAGCAGCGTACTAGCGGGGTACTACGAGCAGTACTTC.